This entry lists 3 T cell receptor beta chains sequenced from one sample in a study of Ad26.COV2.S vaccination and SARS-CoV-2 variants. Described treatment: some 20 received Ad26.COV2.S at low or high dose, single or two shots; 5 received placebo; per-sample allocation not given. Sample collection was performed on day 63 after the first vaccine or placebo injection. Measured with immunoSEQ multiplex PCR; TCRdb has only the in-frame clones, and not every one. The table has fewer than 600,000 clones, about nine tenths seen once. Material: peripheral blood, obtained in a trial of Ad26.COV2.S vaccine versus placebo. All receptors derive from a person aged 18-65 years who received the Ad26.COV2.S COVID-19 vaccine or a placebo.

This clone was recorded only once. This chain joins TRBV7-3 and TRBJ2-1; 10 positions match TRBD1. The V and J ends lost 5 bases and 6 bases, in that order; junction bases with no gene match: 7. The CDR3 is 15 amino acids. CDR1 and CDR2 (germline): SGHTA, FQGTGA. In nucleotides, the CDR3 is TGTGCCAGCAGCGCCGGACAGGGGGAGCGCAATGAGCAGTTCTTC. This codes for CASSAGQGERNEQFF. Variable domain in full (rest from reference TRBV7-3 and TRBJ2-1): GAGVSQTPSNKVTEKGKYVELRCDPISGHTALYWYRQSLGQGPEFLIYFQGTGAADDSGLPNDRFFAVRPEGSVSTLKIQRTERGDSAVYLCASSAGQGERNEQFFGPGTRLTVL.

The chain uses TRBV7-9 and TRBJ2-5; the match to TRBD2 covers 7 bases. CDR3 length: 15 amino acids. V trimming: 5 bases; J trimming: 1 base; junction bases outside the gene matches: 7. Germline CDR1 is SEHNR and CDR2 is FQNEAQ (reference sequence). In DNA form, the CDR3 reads TGTGCCAGCAGCAAATTGCCGGGAGGCCAAGAGACCCAGTACTTC. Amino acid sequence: CASSKLPGGQETQYF.

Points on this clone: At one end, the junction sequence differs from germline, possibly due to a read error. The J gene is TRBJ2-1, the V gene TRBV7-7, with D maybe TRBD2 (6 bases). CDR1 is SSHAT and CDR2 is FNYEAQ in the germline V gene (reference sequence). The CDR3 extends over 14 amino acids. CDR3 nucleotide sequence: TGTGCTAGCAGTCCCGGGACTCTGCTCAATGAGCAGTTCTTC. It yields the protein CASSPGTLLNEQFF.